This T cell receptor beta chain was sequenced in a study of post-analysis software for immune sequencing data. Whole-study context: Relapsing-remitting, secondary progressive and progressive-relapsing forms of multiple sclerosis all featured among disease courses.

cDNA libraries for TCR beta contained unique molecular identifiers. Each CDR3 protein is one row after TCRdb ran MiXCR on the PCR reads. This repertoire shows about 770,000 distinct CDR3 sequences, about 45% found once; its top ten account for roughly 4.9%. Only a few counts were recorded for this clonotype. Antigen unknown. Trimming removed 3 bases at V and 4 bases at J, with 16 bases between. Germline values: CDR1 MNHEY, CDR2 SVGAGI. The CDR3 is 16 residues long. Findings and limits, study-wide: Samples from a shared batch, those prepared together, strongly co-clustered by F measure. A significant reduction in normalized Chao1 diversity was observed in multiple sclerosis patients versus controls. Four to six TRBV segments were more frequent in patients than controls; TRBV5-6, TRBV5-1 and TRBV20-1 belonged to this group.

The sequenced material came from blood. The sequence derives from a girl aged 5 to 17 with multiple sclerosis. V is TRBV6-5 and J is TRBJ2-1, with a tentative D call TRBD1 (5 bases). Written as DNA, the CDR3 is TGTGCCAGCAGTTATGCAGGGCCCAAATTATACAATGAGCAGTTCTTC. Amino acid sequence: CASSYAGPKLYNEQFF.